A selection of T cell receptor beta chains follows, all from one sample in a study of T cell repertoires in cytomegalovirus infection. These receptors' targets are unknown. TCRdb processed the reads anew with MiXCR; each CDR3 protein has one entry. Counted here are approximately 270,000 distinct CDR3 sequences, 20% to 25% occurring once; the ten biggest clones make up roughly a fifth. The sample here was cultured PBMCs, taken from culture after CMV antigen stimulation. The receptors shown here come from a human donor in good health (CMV status not recorded). Some clones in this sample may be carry-over from other donors' samples. The CDR3 runs from the conserved cysteine through the conserved F or W. The order of the fields is J gene, V gene, clone size, D gene, CDR3 DNA, CDR3 protein. D genes are given only for firm matches. The size entry is marked missing in some rows and otherwise reads once, few, many or a size class.

j_gene: TRBJ1-2; v_gene: TRBV7-2; abundance: many; d_gene: .; CDR3nt: TGTGCCAGCAGCTTAGATCGGGGCTACAACTATGGCTACACCTTC; CDR3aa: CASSLDRGYNYGYTF
j_gene: TRBJ2-5; v_gene: TRBV12-3/TRBV12-4; abundance: .; d_gene: TRBD1; CDR3nt: TGTGCCAGCAGTTTTTCAGGACAGGGGACCCAGGACTTC; CDR3aa: CASSFSGQGTQDF
j_gene: TRBJ2-1; v_gene: TRBV30; abundance: few; d_gene: TRBD2; CDR3nt: TGTGCCTGGAGCCGGGGAGGGAGCGGGCGATTAAATGAGCAGTTCTTC; CDR3aa: CAWSRGGSGRLNEQFF
j_gene: TRBJ1-2; v_gene: TRBV27; abundance: .; d_gene: .; CDR3nt: TGTGCCAGCAGTTCGGTCGCTAACTATGGCTACACCTTC; CDR3aa: CASSSVANYGYTF
j_gene: TRBJ2-3; v_gene: TRBV29-1; abundance: .; d_gene: .; CDR3nt: TGCAGCGTTGCAAGGAATCCAAGGACAGATACGCAGTATTTT; CDR3aa: CSVARNPRTDTQYF
j_gene: TRBJ2-5; v_gene: TRBV6-1; abundance: .; d_gene: TRBD2; CDR3nt: TGTGCCAGCAAACGACTAGCGGAAGCGGAGACCCAGTACTTC; CDR3aa: CASKRLAEAETQYF
j_gene: TRBJ2-1; v_gene: TRBV20-1; abundance: few; d_gene: .; CDR3nt: TGCAGTGCCAATTTCCCTACACGGGAGAGCTACAATGAGCAGTTCTTC; CDR3aa: CSANFPTRESYNEQFF
j_gene: TRBJ2-7; v_gene: TRBV7-2; abundance: many; d_gene: TRBD2; CDR3nt: TGTGCCAGCAGTTTATGGGGGACTAGTCCTGTCGAGCAGTACTTC; CDR3aa: CASSLWGTSPVEQYF
j_gene: TRBJ2-1; v_gene: TRBV4-1; abundance: .; d_gene: TRBD2; CDR3nt: TGCGCCAGCAGCCAAGGGACTAGAGGGGTTGATGAGCAGTTCTTC; CDR3aa: CASSQGTRGVDEQFF
j_gene: TRBJ2-1; v_gene: TRBV4-1; abundance: once; d_gene: .; CDR3nt: TGTGCCAGCAGCCAAGAGGTTCGTGAGCAGTTCTTC; CDR3aa: CASSQEVREQFF
j_gene: TRBJ2-1; v_gene: TRBV6-6; abundance: .; d_gene: .; CDR3nt: TGTGCCAGCAGTACTCGGGCGGGCAATGAGCAGTTCTTC; CDR3aa: CASSTRAGNEQFF
j_gene: TRBJ1-5; v_gene: TRBV7-2; abundance: few; d_gene: .; CDR3nt: TGTGCCAGCAGCCCCCAGGCGGGAAGCAATCAGCCCCAGCATTTT; CDR3aa: CASSPQAGSNQPQHF
j_gene: TRBJ1-5; v_gene: TRBV7-2; abundance: many; d_gene: .; CDR3nt: TGTGCCAGCAGCCCCGGGACCCTCAATCAGCCCCAGCATTTT; CDR3aa: CASSPGTLNQPQHF
j_gene: TRBJ1-1; v_gene: TRBV14; abundance: many; d_gene: .; CDR3nt: TGTGCCAGCAGCCAAGATCTTAGGTCTGAAGCTTTCTTT; CDR3aa: CASSQDLRSEAFF
j_gene: TRBJ2-1; v_gene: TRBV7-9; abundance: few; d_gene: .; CDR3nt: TGTGCCAGCAGCTTAGAAGTAGGGCGGCAGTTCTTC; CDR3aa: CASSLEVGRQFF
j_gene: TRBJ2-1; v_gene: TRBV20-1; abundance: .; d_gene: .; CDR3nt: TGCAGTGCTAGACCGAATTACAATGAGCAGTTCTTC; CDR3aa: CSARPNYNEQFF
j_gene: TRBJ1-1; v_gene: TRBV7-6; abundance: .; d_gene: TRBD1; CDR3nt: TGTGCCAGCAGCTTAGCCCCACAGGGGTCCTTCGGAAACAATGAAGCTTTCTTT; CDR3aa: CASSLAPQGSFGNNEAFF
j_gene: TRBJ1-2; v_gene: TRBV11-2; abundance: .; d_gene: .; CDR3nt: TGTGCCAGCAGCACCTCGACGGGAAGCTATGGCTACACCTTC; CDR3aa: CASSTSTGSYGYTF
j_gene: TRBJ2-3; v_gene: TRBV3-1; abundance: once; d_gene: .; CDR3nt: TGTGCCAGCAGCCAAGGTAACACAGATACGCAGTATTTT; CDR3aa: CASSQGNTDTQYF
j_gene: TRBJ2-3; v_gene: TRBV7-2; abundance: few; d_gene: .; CDR3nt: TGTGCCAGCAGCCAGCTTGTGGGTAGAGCAGATACGCAGTATTTT; CDR3aa: CASSQLVGRADTQYF
j_gene: TRBJ2-3; v_gene: TRBV7-2; abundance: many; d_gene: .; CDR3nt: TGTGCCAGCAGCCGAGGGGCAGATACGCAGTATTTT; CDR3aa: CASSRGADTQYF
j_gene: TRBJ2-1; v_gene: TRBV7-2; abundance: many; d_gene: TRBD2; CDR3nt: TGTGCCAGCAGCTTCTTGAGGCTAGCGGGAGGTCTCTACAATGAGCAGTTCTTC; CDR3aa: CASSFLRLAGGLYNEQFF
j_gene: TRBJ2-7; v_gene: TRBV4-3; abundance: .; d_gene: TRBD2; CDR3nt: TGCGCCAGCAGCCAAGGACTAGCGGACCTTATCTACGAGCAGTACTTC; CDR3aa: CASSQGLADLIYEQYF
j_gene: TRBJ1-1; v_gene: TRBV7-9; abundance: .; d_gene: TRBD1; CDR3nt: TGTGCCAGCAGCGTCCATACGAGGGGGCTGGGAACTGAAGCTTTCTTT; CDR3aa: CASSVHTRGLGTEAFF
j_gene: TRBJ1-1; v_gene: TRBV7-9; abundance: few; d_gene: .; CDR3nt: TGTGCCAGCAGCGACCGGACAGCGCGAGACATGAACACTGAAGCTTTCTTT; CDR3aa: CASSDRTARDMNTEAFF
j_gene: TRBJ2-3; v_gene: TRBV6-5; abundance: .; d_gene: .; CDR3nt: TGTGCCAGCAGTTACTCGGACTCCCTGAGGCAGTATTTT; CDR3aa: CASSYSDSLRQYF
j_gene: TRBJ1-3; v_gene: TRBV11-2; abundance: .; d_gene: .; CDR3nt: TGTGCCAGCAGGTCTTTTGGAAACACCATATATTTT; CDR3aa: CASRSFGNTIYF
j_gene: TRBJ1-2; v_gene: TRBV7-2; abundance: .; d_gene: .; CDR3nt: TGTGCCACCCTGGGGGTTAGGACAGAAGTTTATGGCTACACCTTC; CDR3aa: CATLGVRTEVYGYTF
j_gene: TRBJ2-3; v_gene: TRBV27; abundance: .; d_gene: TRBD2; CDR3nt: TGTGCCTCCTCTGAGGCGGGAGTTACAGATACGCAGTATTTT; CDR3aa: CASSEAGVTDTQYF
j_gene: TRBJ2-3; v_gene: TRBV6-2/TRBV6-3; abundance: .; d_gene: .; CDR3nt: TGTGCCAGCAGTCCGACCCCTGATCAGCAGTATTTT; CDR3aa: CASSPTPDQQYF
j_gene: TRBJ1-1; v_gene: TRBV19; abundance: .; d_gene: .; CDR3nt: TGTGCCAGTAGTATAGCCGCAGCTGGGAACACTGAAGCTTTCTTT; CDR3aa: CASSIAAAGNTEAFF
j_gene: TRBJ1-2; v_gene: TRBV13; abundance: .; d_gene: TRBD1; CDR3nt: TGTGCCAGCAGCGGGCGGACAGGGGCCCTTTTTTCTACCTATGGCTACACCTTC; CDR3aa: CASSGRTGALFSTYGYTF
j_gene: TRBJ1-1; v_gene: TRBV12-3/TRBV12-4; abundance: few; d_gene: .; CDR3nt: TGTGCCAGCAGTTTGGAGCCCCCTGAAGCTTTCTTT; CDR3aa: CASSLEPPEAFF
j_gene: TRBJ2-2; v_gene: TRBV6-2/TRBV6-3; abundance: .; d_gene: TRBD1; CDR3nt: TGTGCCAGCAGTCACCGGGACAGGAACACCGGGGAGCTGTTTTTT; CDR3aa: CASSHRDRNTGELFF
j_gene: TRBJ1-2; v_gene: TRBV7-2; abundance: many; d_gene: .; CDR3nt: TGTGCCAGCAGCTTAGCCCAGGGGCCCCCCTATGGCTACACCTTC; CDR3aa: CASSLAQGPPYGYTF
j_gene: TRBJ2-3; v_gene: TRBV27; abundance: .; d_gene: .; CDR3nt: TGTGCCAGCAGTTTACAGCGCTCTAGCACAGATACGCAGTATTTT; CDR3aa: CASSLQRSSTDTQYF
j_gene: TRBJ1-1; v_gene: TRBV11-3; abundance: .; d_gene: .; CDR3nt: TGTGCCAGCAGCCTGGGACGGACCATGAACACTGAAGCTTTCTTT; CDR3aa: CASSLGRTMNTEAFF
j_gene: TRBJ2-6; v_gene: TRBV20-1; abundance: few; d_gene: .; CDR3nt: TGCAGTGCCGAACGGCGACAGGCGCGCTCTGGGGCCAACGTCCTGACTTTC; CDR3aa: CSAERRQARSGANVLTF